This TCR beta chain stems from a study of T cells in Graves' hyperthyroidism and ophthalmopathy. Notes on the study in general: Blood samples included most of the expanded thyroid clonotypes exceeding 0.001. Ophthalmopathy cases were set apart from stable hyperthyroidism by a 13 V-J model.

Uncontrolled infections, other autoimmune diseases, pregnancy or lactation led to exclusion of patients. Orbital computed tomography, thyroid ultrasound, serum thyroxine and TRAb, and clinical symptoms together informed the diagnoses. V was trimmed by 5 bases and J by 5 bases, leaving 9 bases between them. The length of the CDR3 is 12 residues. CDR1 is SQVTM, CDR2 ANQGSEA, per germline. As regards this clonotype: Its cognate antigen is unknown.

Amplified regions were TCR beta CDR3 sequences from RNA transcripts. First-round RT-PCR of the TCR CDR3 relied on the HTBI primer set. TCRdb re-analysed the multiplex PCR reads in MiXCR, keeping a single row per CDR3 protein. The profile covers roughly 500,000 distinct CDR3 sequences, with roughly 23% appearing a single time and under 55% taken by the ten largest. The sequence was collected from a woman between 65 and 79 years old with Graves' ophthalmopathy. Sequences were obtained from blood. V gene TRBV29-1 combines with J gene TRBJ2-2, with D hard to call. The CDR3 region is CSVLWVTGELFF. The CDR3 DNA reads TGCAGCGTTCTTTGGGTTACCGGGGAGCTGTTTTTT.